Shown below are 17 T cell receptor beta chains from a single sample sequenced in a study of shared clonotypes between healthy human individuals. Some clones are missing from TCRdb's copy, which holds only in-frame ones; the method was immunoSEQ multiplex PCR. The sample has over 1.5 million clones, 98% seen once. The sequenced sample was naive CD4+ T cells sorted from blood. Specified subset: CD45RA+ positively selected. The source is a man aged 25-40 years in good health.

The V gene is TRBV4-3, the J gene TRBJ1-2; D is ambiguous. Germline V CDR1 and CDR2: LGHNA, YSLEER. This CDR3 has 12 amino acids. V was cut by 2 bases and J by 2 bases, with 3 bases left in between. The CDR3 DNA is TGCGCCAGCAGCCAACGGAACTATGGCTACACCTTC. This translates into CASSQRNYGYTF.

The chain is built from TRBV28 and TRBJ1-1, with D perhaps TRBD1 (5 bases). Trimming removed 3 bases at V and 1 base at J, with 12 bases between. This CDR3 is built from 15 residues. Germline CDR1 reads MDHEN; CDR2 reads SYDVKM. The chain's CDR3 is CASSFGGESNTEAFF. Written as DNA, the CDR3 is TGTGCCAGCAGTTTTGGGGGTGAGTCGAACACTGAAGCTTTCTTT.

This clone was detected once. This chain uses TRBV6-7 with TRBJ2-7, with no clear D. TRBV6-7 is an ORF, with its function uncertain. Trimming stripped 11 bases from V and 2 bases from J, with 13 bases between. The CDR3 runs 12 residues. This chain's CDR3 is CAPKPETYEQYF. DNA for the CDR3: TGTGCCCCCAAACCTGAAACCTACGAGCAGTACTTC.

The chain is built from TRBV19 and TRBJ2-1; the D gene is possibly TRBD2 (6 bases). The CDR3 loop spans 15 amino acids. The V gene's germline CDR1 is LNHDA and CDR2 SQIVND (reference sequence). V lost 4 bases to trimming and J lost 4 bases, with 14 bases between them. DNA for the CDR3: TGTGCCAGTAGTACCGGGGACTGGAGATACAATGAGCAGTTCTTC. It yields the protein CASSTGDWRYNEQFF.

The chain employs TRBV28 and TRBJ2-5, with 14 bases lining up with TRBD2. Germline V gives CDR1 MDHEN, CDR2 SYDVKM. The CDR3 is 16 residues long. V trimming: 5 bases; J trimming: 3 bases; junction bases outside the gene matches: 5. The CDR3 loop is CASSGLAGGSEETQYF. The CDR3 region has the DNA TGTGCCAGCAGTGGACTAGCGGGAGGATCAGAAGAGACCCAGTACTTC.

The CDR3 sequence: CASSSYPSAYEQYF. CDR3 nucleotide sequence: TGTGCCAGCAGCTCCTACCCGAGCGCCTACGAGCAGTACTTC. This rearrangement joins TRBV7-9 to TRBJ2-7; D unclear. Germline CDR1 SEHNR, CDR2 FQNEAQ (reference sequence). The CDR3 covers 14 residues. The V end lost 4 bases, the J end lost 2 bases, and 12 bases lay between the germline ends.

This clone is a singleton in its sample. The J gene is TRBJ1-4, the V gene TRBV7-9, with D tentatively TRBD1 (5 bases). V shed 1 base and J shed 5 bases, with 8 bases lying between them. CDR3 size: 14 residues. From germline, CDR1 is SEHNR and CDR2 FQNEAQ (reference sequence). The CDR3 protein is CASSLVDSNEKLFF. CDR3 nucleotide sequence: TGTGCCAGCAGCTTAGTCGACAGCAATGAAAAACTGTTTTTT.

V is TRBV27 and J is TRBJ2-3, with D possibly being TRBD2 (5 bases). Germline assignment: CDR1 MNHEY and CDR2 SMNVEV (reference sequence). V lost 5 bases, J lost 2 bases, and 8 bases lay in between. The CDR3 sequence is 13 residues long. The DNA for the CDR3 is TGTGCCAGCAGTAGGACTTTCACAGATACGCAGTATTTT. The encoded protein is CASSRTFTDTQYF.

The J gene is TRBJ2-1, the V gene TRBV9; 8 bases fit TRBD1. The CDR3 length is 14 residues. With 3 bases clipped from V and 7 bases from J, the junction kept 6 bases outside the gene matches. Germline CDR1 is SGDLS and CDR2 is YYNGEE. The CDR3 DNA reads TGTGCCAGCAGCGCCCGTACAGGGGGTAATGAGCAGTTCTTC. Amino acids: CASSARTGGNEQFF.

This clone was observed a single time. The gene calls are TRBV28 and TRBJ1-1, with TRBD1 matching 10 bases. This CDR3 region has 14 residues. Germline loops: CDR1 MDHEN, CDR2 SYDVKM. Unmatched junction bases numbered 8, after V lost 10 bases and J lost 3 bases. DNA of the CDR3: TGTGCCACCCTTCGACAGGGGGCTCACACTGAAGCTTTCTTT. Translation gives CATLRQGAHTEAFF. Full variable domain (outside the CDR3, taken from reference TRBV28 and TRBJ1-1): DVKVTQSSRYLVKRTGEKVFLECVQDMDHENMFWYRQDPGLGLRLIYFSYDVKMKEKGDIPEGYSVSREKKERFSLILESASTNQTSMYLCATLRQGAHTEAFFGQGTRLTVV.

This clone has a single count. This rearrangement joins TRBV18 to TRBJ1-2; 8 bases map to TRBD1. Germline lookup yields CDR1 KGHSH and CDR2 LQKENI. V dropped 4 bases and J dropped 6; count of bases not matched to a gene: 10. CDR3 size: 15 residues. CDR3 coding DNA: TGTGCCAGCTCACTGAGCAGGGGGCTCGATCATGGCTACACCTTC. Protein sequence: CASSLSRGLDHGYTF.

This clone was observed once. The J gene is TRBJ1-5, the V gene TRBV28; no definite D call. The CDR3 contains 12 residues. Trimming cost V 4 bases and J 11 bases, with 12 bases left between them. Germline loops: CDR1 MDHEN, CDR2 SYDVKM. As DNA, the CDR3 is TGTGCCAGCAGTTCTATGGCCTCAGCCCAGCATTTT. Protein: CASSSMASAQHF.

The chain employs TRBV6-4 and TRBJ2-6; 9 positions match TRBD2. This CDR3 contains 17 residues. V shed 7 bases and J 0 bases; nucleotides not matched to a gene: 7. The germline V gene has CDR1 MRHNA and CDR2 SNTAGT. In DNA, the CDR3 is TGTGCCAGCACCGAGACTAGCGGACGCTCTGGGGCCAACGTCCTGACTTTC. This translates into CASTETSGRSGANVLTF.

V and J are TRBV27 and TRBJ2-7, with D hard to call. Trimming took 5 bases from V and 2 from J, leaving 13 bases between them. This CDR3 comprises 14 residues. Germline-derived CDR1 and CDR2 are MNHEY and SMNVEV (reference sequence). The chain's CDR3 is CASSPEPSPYEQYF. The CDR3 DNA sequence: TGTGCCAGCAGTCCCGAGCCGTCCCCCTACGAGCAGTACTTC.

The chain links TRBV28 to TRBJ2-3; TRBD2 matches at 14 bases. The trim removed 5 bases at V and 1 base at J, leaving 14 bases unmatched. CDR1 is MDHEN and CDR2 is SYDVKM in the germline V gene. The CDR3 totals 20 residues. The CDR3 bases are TGTGCCAGCAGTCCGACTAGCGGGAGGGCCTATCTGGAAGGCACAGATACGCAGTATTTT. Amino acids: CASSPTSGRAYLEGTDTQYF.

This clone was picked up one time. The chain joins TRBV2 to TRBJ1-2; 9 positions match TRBD1. V dropped 7 bases and J dropped 7; count of bases not matched to a gene: 4. CDR1 and CDR2 (germline): SNHLY, FYNNEI. The CDR3 runs to 12 residues. The CDR3 DNA reads as TGTGCCAGCATCCGACAGGGGGGTGGCTACACCTTC. This codes for CASIRQGGGYTF.

This clone occurred once. The CDR3 sequence is CASSLWPDSISYEQYF. The CDR3 DNA sequence: TGCGCCAGCAGCCTGTGGCCTGACTCGATCTCCTACGAGCAGTACTTC. This chain uses TRBV5-1 with TRBJ2-7; D not resolved. Deletions cut 4 bases from V and 0 bases from J, with 17 bases between. Germline loops: CDR1 SGHRS, CDR2 YFSETQ. The CDR3 consists of 16 residues.